These 4 T cell receptor beta chains were sequenced from one sample in a study of blood T cell repertoires in COVID-19. Generated by immunoSEQ multiplex PCR, the TCRdb table keeps only in-frame clones and is missing some. The table lists about 170,000 clones, over 80% of them singletons, with roughly 8.4% in the top ten. Material for sequencing was peripheral blood. The receptor source for this set is an elderly woman with COVID-19, enrolled during active disease.

This clone has a handful of counts. The rearrangement joins TRBV7-9 to TRBJ1-4, with TRBD1 matching over 7 bases. The CDR3 runs 14 residues. Germline V gene lookup returns CDR1 SEHNR and CDR2 FQNEAQ (reference sequence). Trimming removed 5 bases from V and 5 bases from J; junction bases left unmatched: 5. CDR3 nucleotide sequence: TGTGCCAGCAGCCTCGGGACAGCCAATGAAAAACTGTTTTTT. Translated: CASSLGTANEKLFF. The full variable domain, completed using reference TRBV7-9 and TRBJ1-4, is DTGVSQNPRHKITKRGQNVTFRCDPISEHNRLYWYRQTLGQGPEFLTYFQNEAQLEKSRLLSDRFSAERPKGSFSTLEIQRTEQGDSAMYLCASSLGTANEKLFFGSGTQLSVL.

V gene TRBV19 combines with J gene TRBJ2-1; D remains unclear. The CDR3 is 14 residues long. V was trimmed by 2 bases and J by 7 bases, leaving 12 bases between them. The germline V gene encodes CDR1 LNHDA and CDR2 SQIVND (reference sequence). CDR3 residues: CASSIRSSRNEQFF. The DNA for the CDR3 is TGTGCCAGTAGTATAAGGTCTTCGAGGAATGAGCAGTTCTTC.

This clone showed up just a few times. The chain is built from TRBV27 and TRBJ2-7; D not resolved. This CDR3 is 15 amino acids long. The V gene's germline CDR1 is MNHEY and CDR2 SMNVEV (reference sequence). Trimming cost V 8 bases and J 0 bases, with 17 bases left between them. In DNA, the CDR3 is TGTGCCAGCGGTCGTTGGGCGACAAGCTCCTACGAGCAGTACTTC. It specifies CASGRWATSSYEQYF.

This chain connects TRBV20-1 to TRBJ1-1; D is possibly TRBD1 (5 bases). V lost 0 bases and J 12 bases, leaving 11 bases between the germline ends. The length of the CDR3 is 11 residues. The germline CDR1 and CDR2 sequences are DFQATT and SNEGSKA (reference sequence). CDR3 bases: TGCAGTGCTAGAGATCTGGGGGGGTCTTTCTTT. Protein product: CSARDLGGSFF.